This T cell receptor beta chain was profiled in a study of Graves' ophthalmopathy and Graves' hyperthyroidism. The overall study: No treatment had been given when peripheral blood was collected at initial diagnosis.

Patients newly diagnosed with hyperthyroidism, under 2 months' duration, were aged 18 to 65, the study reports. The authors amplified TCR beta CDR3 regions, and they did so from RNA transcripts for repertoire sequencing. HTBI-primed RT-PCR formed the first round, and a multiplex PCR formed the second. TCRdb redid the calling of the multiplex PCR reads with MiXCR, one entry per CDR3 protein. Of more than 300,000 distinct CDR3 sequences in the sample, roughly 15% are singletons; the top ten hold roughly 7%. Study-level points and caveats: A majority of expanded thyroid clonotypes exceeding 0.001 frequency were likewise present in blood.

This CDR3 spans 17 amino acids. V lost 5 bases and J 0 bases, leaving 18 bases between the germline ends. The sample holds many counts of this clonotype. Antigen: not known. J is TRBJ2-3 and V is TRBV12-3 or TRBV12-4; D might be TRBD1 or TRBD2, each matching 5 bases. The receptor was isolated from a woman between 18 and 29 years old with stable Graves' hyperthyroidism. Sequencing was carried out using peripheral blood. The CDR3 DNA follows: TGTGCCAGCAGTCCCCGACCGGGGCCCCAAAGCACAGATACGCAGTATTTT. Translating gives CASSPRPGPQSTDTQYF.